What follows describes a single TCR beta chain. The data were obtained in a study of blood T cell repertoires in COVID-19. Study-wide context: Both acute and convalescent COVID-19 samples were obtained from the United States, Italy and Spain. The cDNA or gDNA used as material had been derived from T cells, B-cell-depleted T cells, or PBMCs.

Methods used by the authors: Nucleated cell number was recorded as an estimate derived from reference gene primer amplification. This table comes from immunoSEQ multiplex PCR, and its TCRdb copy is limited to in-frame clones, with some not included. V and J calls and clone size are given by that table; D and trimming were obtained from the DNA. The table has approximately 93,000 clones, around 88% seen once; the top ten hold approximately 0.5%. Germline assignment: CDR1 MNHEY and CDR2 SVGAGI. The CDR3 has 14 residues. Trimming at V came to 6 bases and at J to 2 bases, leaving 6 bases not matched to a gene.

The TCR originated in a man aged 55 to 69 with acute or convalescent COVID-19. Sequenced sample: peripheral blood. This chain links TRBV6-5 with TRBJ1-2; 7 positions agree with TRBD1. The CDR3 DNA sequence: TGTGCCAGCAGACCGACACAGGGGAACTATGGCTACACCTTC. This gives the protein CASRPTQGNYGYTF.